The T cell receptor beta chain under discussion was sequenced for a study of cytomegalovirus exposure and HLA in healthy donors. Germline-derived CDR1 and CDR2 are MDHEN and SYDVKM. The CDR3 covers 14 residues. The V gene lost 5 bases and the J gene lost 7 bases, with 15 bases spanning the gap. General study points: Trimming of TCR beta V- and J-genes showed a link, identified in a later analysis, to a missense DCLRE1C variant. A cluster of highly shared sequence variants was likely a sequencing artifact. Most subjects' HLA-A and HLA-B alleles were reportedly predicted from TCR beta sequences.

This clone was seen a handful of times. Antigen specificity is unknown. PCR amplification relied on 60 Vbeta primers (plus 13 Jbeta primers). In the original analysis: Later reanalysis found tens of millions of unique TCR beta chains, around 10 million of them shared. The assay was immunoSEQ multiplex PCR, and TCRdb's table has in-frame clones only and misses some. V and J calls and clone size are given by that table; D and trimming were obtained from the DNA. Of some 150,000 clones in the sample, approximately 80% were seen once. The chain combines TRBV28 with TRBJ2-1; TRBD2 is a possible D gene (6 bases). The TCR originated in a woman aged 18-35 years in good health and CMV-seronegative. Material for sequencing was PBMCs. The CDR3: CASSKGGERNEQFF. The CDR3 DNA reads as TGTGCCAGCAGTAAAGGCGGGGAGCGGAATGAGCAGTTCTTC. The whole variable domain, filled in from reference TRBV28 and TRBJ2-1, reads DVKVTQSSRYLVKRTGEKVFLECVQDMDHENMFWYRQDPGLGLRLIYFSYDVKMKEKGDIPEGYSVSREKKERFSLILESASTNQTSMYLCASSKGGERNEQFFGPGTRLTVL.